The source of this T cell receptor beta chain is a study of T cell repertoires in cytomegalovirus infection (dated by TCRdb to between 2018 and 2021). For the study in its entirety: Peptide stimulations targeted recently identified HLA-C-restricted CMV epitopes, whose presentation resists viral immunomodulation, together with well-studied HLA-B-restricted epitopes. Donor HLA type was relevant to the analysis, as public TCR beta signatures indicated carriage of CMV infection together with the matching HLA type. Broad study findings and their caveats: The ex vivo response was dominated by HLA-C-restricted CMV-specific TCR beta clonotypes, which also provided the single most frequent clonotype in two of eight donors. Carriers of CMV infection plus the relevant HLA type were discriminated by the cumulative frequency of public TCR beta family members in the study cohort and in an independent 352-donor cohort.

The treatment or condition label, as the study defines it: in vitro stimulation with specific CMV peptide epitopes to enrich CMV-specific T cells. The germline V gene encodes CDR1 SGDLS and CDR2 YYNGEE. The CDR3 covers 15 residues, taking in both the cysteine and the phenylalanine. Here the CDR3 DNA is all that survives: 45 bases in frame from base 1. V gives up 0 bases and J gives up 3 bases, and the segment between their germline ends measures 11 bases. TCRdb records Illumina HiSeq 1500 as the sequencer. Clones were called with MiXCR by TCRdb after fastp trimmed the public reads at Q25, and only in-frame beta chains were retained. Entries are consolidated by CDR3 protein sequence, retaining the most common genes and DNA. The sample yields about 500,000 distinct CDR3 sequences; around 30% were counted once. Around a sixth of the sample goes to the ten largest clones. This clonotype was counted only a few times. Its specific antigen is unknown. No much larger clone is present one base from it, and per-base qualities are unavailable.

This receptor was taken from a human donor in good health (CMV status not recorded). Some clones in this sample may be carry-over from other donors' samples. Source: cultured PBMCs, taken from culture after CMV antigen stimulation. The chain is encoded by TRBV9 joined to TRBJ2-3, with the D gene too uncertain to name. At the DNA level, the sequence is TGTGCCAGCAGCGTAGTATCCACGAGTACAGATACGCAGTATTTT. This encodes CASSVVSTSTDTQYF.